This entry concerns a single T cell receptor beta chain. This entry comes from a study of T cell clones after liver transplantation. Generated by immunoSEQ multiplex PCR, the TCRdb table keeps only in-frame clones and is missing some. The table shows about 120,000 clones, with 90% occurring only once. CDR3 length equals 16 residues. Trimming removed 4 bases from V and 4 bases from J; junction bases left unmatched: 13. Germline lookup yields CDR1 LGHNT and CDR2 FRNRAP. The chain employs TRBV12-5 and TRBJ2-7; 7 bases are a match to TRBD2. The sequencing used CD4+ T cells from blood, collected 12 months after liver transplant. The receptor was isolated from a human patient who received a liver transplant. The graft donor may be the source of some T cells. DNA of the CDR3: TGTGCTAGTGGTTCGACGGTGGCGGGAGTCGGTTACGAGCAGTACTTC. Translated: CASGSTVAGVGYEQYF.